This T cell receptor (beta chain) was captured in a study of cytomegalovirus exposure and HLA in healthy donors. Produced via immunoSEQ multiplex PCR; TCRdb's table is partial and in-frame only. The data contain approximately 82,000 clones, around 95% of them singletons. Turning to this clone: Its matching antigen is unknown.

From germline, CDR1 is LNHDA and CDR2 SQIVND (reference sequence). The CDR3 consists of 14 residues. V shed 7 bases, J shed 8 bases, and the junction held 8 bases outside the gene matches. General observations from the study: The TCR clusters that emerged in the first cohort tended, a later analysis found, to co-occur in the 120 or so validation repertoires. Confirmation was obtained in vitro that three CMV-associated chains are specific for CMV antigens.

The chain recombines TRBV19 with TRBJ2-1; 10 nucleotides line up with TRBD1. Source material: PBMCs. This receptor was identified in a woman in her late teens or twenties in good health and CMV-seronegative. The CDR3 reads CASTRTGGLDEQFF. Written as DNA, the CDR3 is TGTGCCAGTACTAGGACAGGGGGATTGGATGAGCAGTTCTTC.